This TCR beta chain was sequenced in a study of cytomegalovirus exposure and HLA in healthy donors. Study-level points and caveats: For most TCR sequences rarity was the rule, although some public TCRs occurred in many donors. CMV serostatus was the only immune exposure information that was available. A cluster of highly shared sequence variants was likely a sequencing artifact.

Concerning this clone itself: Its antigen is as yet unknown.

The PCR contained 60 Vbeta and 13 Jbeta primers. Using immunoSEQ multiplex PCR, the repertoire was profiled, and TCRdb retains in-frame clones only, with some absent. The data contain fewer than 250,000 clones, over 80% of them seen just once; the ten biggest clones take up around 1.2%. This CDR3 comprises 14 residues. Germline assignment: CDR1 GTSNPN and CDR2 SVGIG (reference sequence). V lost 3 bases to trimming and J lost 5 bases, with 16 bases between them. This clonotype was obtained from a young man in good health and CMV-seronegative. Sequencing was done on a sample of PBMCs. The chain recombines TRBV30 with TRBJ1-2; no clear D. The CDR3 nucleotides are TGTGCCTGGAGCGTTGGACTCACCCATTATGGCTACACCTTC. Protein: CAWSVGLTHYGYTF.